A single sample is the source of the 22 T cell receptor beta chains below, sequenced in a study of cytotoxic CD8 clonotypes in ibrutinib-treated CLL. Libraries were prepared by immunoSEQ multiplex PCR; TCRdb keeps only in-frame clonotypes and omits some of them. The repertoire has around 140,000 clones, 70% to 80% of them found once; the top ten carry less than 30%. The sample consisted of PBMCs, taken after 12 months of ibrutinib treatment. The receptors derive from a human donor with chronic lymphocytic leukemia.

The chain links TRBV9 to TRBJ1-1; D is undetermined. Trimming stripped 5 bases from V and 2 bases from J, with 13 bases between. The germline gives CDR1 SGDLS, CDR2 YYNGEE. The CDR3 sequence is 14 residues long. CDR3: CASRSVMGNTEAFF. CDR3 nucleotide sequence: TGTGCCAGCAGGTCTGTTATGGGTAACACTGAAGCTTTCTTT.

CDR3 loop: CASNTNYGYTF. In DNA, the CDR3 is TGTGCCAGCAACACTAACTATGGCTACACCTTC. V and J are TRBV25-1 and TRBJ1-2; D uncertain. The germline CDR1 and CDR2 sequences are MGHDK and SYGVNS. The CDR3 is 11 residues long. V was clipped by 7 bases and J by 0 bases, with 3 bases between them.

This CDR3 reads CSYIRWDYGYTF. CDR3 DNA sequence: TGCAGCTACATTCGGTGGGACTATGGCTACACCTTC. The rearrangement joins TRBV29-1 to TRBJ1-2; no reliable D call. Trimming removed 8 bases from V and 3 bases from J, with 13 bases in between. Germline V gene sequence: CDR1 SQVTM, CDR2 ANQGSEA. The CDR3 covers 12 residues.

By proportion, this clone is medium-sized. This chain links TRBV30 with TRBJ2-2; 10 bases are a match to TRBD1. This CDR3 has 14 amino acids. Germline V gene lookup returns CDR1 GTSNPN and CDR2 SVGIG (reference sequence). J was trimmed by 5 bases and V by 4 bases; bases with no gene match: 4. Here the CDR3 reads CAWKGTGDTGELFF. The CDR3 coding sequence is TGTGCCTGGAAGGGGACAGGGGATACCGGGGAGCTGTTTTTT.

The CDR3: CASSQAGGPADTQYF. As DNA, the CDR3 is TGTGCCAGCAGTCAAGCGGGAGGGCCGGCAGATACGCAGTATTTT. The V gene is TRBV28, the J gene TRBJ2-3; 10 bases are shared with TRBD2. This CDR3 contains 15 residues. The V gene end was trimmed by 5 bases and the J gene end by 4 bases; junction bases not matched to a gene: 6. The V gene's germline CDR1 is MDHEN and CDR2 SYDVKM.

This chain joins TRBV18 and TRBJ1-2, with TRBD1 matching over 8 bases. Looked up from germline, CDR1 is KGHSH and CDR2 is LQKENI. CDR3 length: 16 amino acids. The V and J ends lost 3 bases and 4 bases, in that order; junction bases with no gene match: 10. The CDR3, as DNA: TGTGCCAGCTCACCGGGACAGGCCACCGTTGCCTATGGCTACACCTTC. It yields the protein CASSPGQATVAYGYTF.

The genes are TRBV4-1 and TRBJ2-7; D possibly uses TRBD1 or TRBD2 (5 bases each). Germline CDR1 MGHRA, CDR2 YSYEKL. Trimming took off 0 bases at V and 3 bases at J, with 12 bases between the two ends. The CDR3 covers 15 residues. CDR3 nucleotide sequence: TGCGCCAGCAGCCAAGAGGCGGGCAGGGACTACGAGCAGTACTTC. Protein sequence: CASSQEAGRDYEQYF.

The chain carries TRBV7-2 and TRBJ2-7; a possible D gene is TRBD1 (6 bases). Per the germline V gene, CDR1 is SGHTA and CDR2 is FQGNSA. The CDR3 length is 12 residues. Between the trimmed V and J ends, which lost 6 bases and 4 bases, there was a span of 10 bases. In DNA form, the CDR3 reads TGTGCCAGCAGACCACAGGGATACGAGCAGTACTTC. Its translation is CASRPQGYEQYF.

The chain couples TRBV15 to TRBJ1-6; D gene uncertain. Trimming pared 1 base from V and 4 bases from J, leaving 5 bases between. Germline V gene data show CDR1 as LNHNV and CDR2 as YYDKDF (reference sequence). CDR3 size: 14 residues. The DNA of the CDR3 is TGTGCCACCAGCAGAGGGGCTTATAATTCACCCCTCCACTTT. It encodes CATSRGAYNSPLHF.

In its sample, this clone was seen a few times. The CDR3 nucleotides are TGTGCCAGCAGCTTGGGTGGGACCGGCTACACCTTC. Translating it yields CASSLGGTGYTF. This chain joins TRBV11-2 and TRBJ1-2; D might be TRBD1 (5 bases). The CDR3 covers 12 residues. The V end lost 3 bases, the J end lost 8 bases, and 10 bases lay between the germline ends. The germline CDR1 and CDR2 sequences are SGHAT and FQNNGV.

This clone was detected only a few times. A much bigger clone sits one base away, suggesting this may be a read error. Different DNA sequences within this sample yield the same CDR3. The CDR3 region is CASSQDVNSNQPQHF. The DNA of the CDR3 is TGCGCCAGCAGCCAAGACGTTAATAGCAATCAGCCCCAGCATTTT. The chain combines TRBV4-3 with TRBJ1-5; no reliable D call. The V end lost 0 bases, the J end lost 0 bases, and 6 bases lay between the germline ends. The CDR3 runs to 15 residues. Germline V gives CDR1 LGHNA, CDR2 YSLEER.

This rearrangement joins TRBV11-3 to TRBJ2-2, with 9 bases identical to TRBD1. The CDR3 is made up of 12 amino acids. With V trimmed by 11 bases and J by 5 bases, 3 bases remained unmatched. Germline V gives CDR1 SGHNT, CDR2 YENEEA. The DNA of the CDR3 is TGTGCCTCGGACAGGGGAACCGGGGAGCTGTTTTTT. It encodes CASDRGTGELFF. Full variable domain (missing parts from reference TRBV11-3 and TRBJ2-2): EAGVVQSPRYKIIEKKQPVAFWCNPISGHNTLYWYLQNLGQGPELLIRYENEEAVDDSQLPKDRFSAERLKGVDSTLKIQPAELGDSAVYLCASDRGTGELFFGEGSRLTVL.

The CDR3 region is CATSRDLGTGFEQYF. CDR3 nucleotide sequence: TGTGCCACCAGCAGAGATCTCGGGACAGGGTTTGAGCAGTACTTC. V is TRBV15 and J is TRBJ2-7; 9 nucleotides agree with TRBD1. The germline V gene has CDR1 LNHNV and CDR2 YYDKDF (reference sequence). This CDR3 spans 15 amino acids. V lost 0 bases and J lost 7; bases outside the gene matches: 7.

The rearrangement links TRBV6-5 to TRBJ2-7, with 8 bases that match TRBD2. The germline V gene encodes CDR1 MNHEY and CDR2 SVGAGI. This CDR3 spans 15 amino acids. After removal of 2 bases from V and 0 bases from J, the junction contained 3 bases not matched to a gene. CDR3 in amino acids: CASSYVAGSSYEQYF. For the CDR3, the DNA is TGTGCCAGCAGTTACGTAGCGGGGAGCTCCTACGAGCAGTACTTC.

The chain links TRBV5-4 to TRBJ1-2; 10 nucleotides match TRBD1. The germline gives CDR1 SGHNT, CDR2 YYREEE (reference sequence). The trim removed 5 bases at V and 6 bases at J, leaving 7 bases unmatched. The length of the CDR3 is 14 residues. The CDR3 is CASSSDRGIHGYTF. The DNA of the CDR3 is TGTGCCAGCAGTTCGGACAGGGGGATACATGGCTACACCTTC.

This clone was observed a single time. J is TRBJ1-2 and V is TRBV7-9, with D uncertain. CDR3 length: 15 residues. CDR1 and CDR2 from the germline V gene are SEHNR and FQNEAQ (reference sequence). V lost 6 bases and J lost 4, with 18 bases in between. The CDR3 protein is CASSSGWVTGYGYTF. The CDR3 DNA reads as TGTGCCAGCAGTTCCGGGTGGGTAACGGGCTATGGCTACACCTTC.

V gene TRBV5-5 combines with J gene TRBJ2-3; D is possibly TRBD2 (6 bases). The CDR3 covers 14 residues. Per the germline V gene, CDR1 is SGHKS and CDR2 is YYEKEE (reference sequence). V lost 0 bases and J 4 bases, leaving 9 bases between the germline ends. The CDR3 DNA is TGTGCCAGCAGCTTGGGTGGCGGGGCAGATACGCAGTATTTT. Protein sequence: CASSLGGGADTQYF.

V usage is TRBV15 and J usage is TRBJ2-3, with 11 bases that match TRBD1. There are 17 residues in the CDR3. Germline-derived CDR1 and CDR2 are LNHNV and YYDKDF (reference sequence). J lost 5 bases, V lost 2 bases, and 9 bases had no gene match. Here the CDR3 DNA reads TGTGCCACCAGCAGAAAATCCTCGGGACAGGGGGAAGATACGCAGTATTTT. Translating it yields CATSRKSSGQGEDTQYF.

This clone was observed once. The genes are TRBV5-1 and TRBJ2-3, with 9 bases matching TRBD2. The V gene end was trimmed by 0 bases and the J gene end by 2 bases; junction bases not matched to a gene: 1. The germline V gene has CDR1 SGHRS and CDR2 YFSETQ. The CDR3 contains 15 residues. CDR3 sequence (DNA): TGCGCCAGCAGCTTGGAGCGGGGGGCCACAGATACGCAGTATTTT. As protein: CASSLERGATDTQYF.

This clone has ten or more counts. The genes are TRBV19 and TRBJ2-7; D is possibly TRBD1 (6 bases). The germline V and J ends were trimmed by 6 bases and 3 bases, with 15 bases remaining between them. The germline V gene encodes CDR1 LNHDA and CDR2 SQIVND (reference sequence). There are 14 residues in the CDR3. CDR3 DNA: TGTGCCAGTAGGGGACAAGTCGGGTACTACGAGCAGTACTTC. This translates into CASRGQVGYYEQYF.

This clone has a handful of counts. The chain combines TRBV27 with TRBJ2-1; 7 bases are shared with TRBD2. V lost 5 bases and J lost 1; bases outside the gene matches: 11. Germline CDR1 reads MNHEY; CDR2 reads SMNVEV (reference sequence). The CDR3 contains 17 residues. The CDR3 sequence: CASSPVRLGGSYNEQFF. CDR3 DNA: TGTGCCAGCAGTCCAGTAAGACTGGGGGGGTCCTACAATGAGCAGTTCTTC.

The J gene is TRBJ2-2, the V gene TRBV9; 8 positions match TRBD1. The CDR3 runs 16 residues. Germline CDR1 and CDR2: SGDLS and YYNGEE. Trimming at V came to 4 bases and at J to 3 bases, leaving 8 bases not matched to a gene. CDR3 bases: TGTGCCAGCAGCCCAGCCGGGACAGGTCACACCGGGGAGCTGTTTTTT. Translating gives CASSPAGTGHTGELFF. The variable domain in full, completed from reference TRBV9 and TRBJ2-2, reads DSGVTQTPKHLITATGQRVTLRCSPRSGDLSVYWYQQSLDQGLQFLIQYYNGEERAKGNILERFSAQQFPDLHSELNLSSLELGDSALYFCASSPAGTGHTGELFFGEGSRLTVL.